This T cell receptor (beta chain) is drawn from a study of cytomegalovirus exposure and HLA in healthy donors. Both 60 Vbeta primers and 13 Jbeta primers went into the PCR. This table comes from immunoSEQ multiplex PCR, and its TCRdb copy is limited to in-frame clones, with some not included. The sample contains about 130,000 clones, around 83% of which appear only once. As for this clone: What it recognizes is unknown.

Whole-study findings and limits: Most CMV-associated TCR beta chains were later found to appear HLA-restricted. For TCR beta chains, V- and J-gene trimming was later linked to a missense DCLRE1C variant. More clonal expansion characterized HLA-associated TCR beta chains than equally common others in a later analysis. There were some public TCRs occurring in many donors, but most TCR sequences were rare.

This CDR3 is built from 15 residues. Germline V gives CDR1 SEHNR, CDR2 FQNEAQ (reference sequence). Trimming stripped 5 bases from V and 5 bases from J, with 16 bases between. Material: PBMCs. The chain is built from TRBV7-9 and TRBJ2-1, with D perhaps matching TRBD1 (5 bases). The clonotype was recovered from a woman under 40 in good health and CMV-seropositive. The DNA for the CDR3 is TGTGCCAGCAGCCTCGGACACATGGGAAACAATGAGCAGTTCTTC. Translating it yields CASSLGHMGNNEQFF.